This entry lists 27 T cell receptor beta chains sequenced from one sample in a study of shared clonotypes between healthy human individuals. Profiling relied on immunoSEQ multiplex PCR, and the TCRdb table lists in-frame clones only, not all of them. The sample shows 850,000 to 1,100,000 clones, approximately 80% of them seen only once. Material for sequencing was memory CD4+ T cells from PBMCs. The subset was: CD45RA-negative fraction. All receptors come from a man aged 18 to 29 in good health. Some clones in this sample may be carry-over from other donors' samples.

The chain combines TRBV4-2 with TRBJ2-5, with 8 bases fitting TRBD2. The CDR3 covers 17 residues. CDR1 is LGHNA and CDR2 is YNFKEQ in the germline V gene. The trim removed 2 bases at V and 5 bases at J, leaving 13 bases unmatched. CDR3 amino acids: CASSQRGTGGLGETQYF. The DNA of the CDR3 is TGTGCCAGCAGCCAAAGAGGGACGGGAGGGCTAGGGGAGACCCAGTACTTC.

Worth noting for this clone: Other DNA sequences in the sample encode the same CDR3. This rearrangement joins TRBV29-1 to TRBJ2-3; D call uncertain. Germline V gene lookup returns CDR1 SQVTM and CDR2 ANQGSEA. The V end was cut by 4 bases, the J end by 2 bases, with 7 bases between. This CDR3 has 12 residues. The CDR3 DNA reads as TGCAGCGTTGTAGGCCTCACAGATACGCAGTATTTT. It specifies CSVVGLTDTQYF.

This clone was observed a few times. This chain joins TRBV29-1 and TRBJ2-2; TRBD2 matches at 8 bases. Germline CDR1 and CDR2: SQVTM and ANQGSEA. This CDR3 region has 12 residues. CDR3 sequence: CVGRANTGELFF. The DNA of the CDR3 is TGCGTCGGGAGGGCGAACACCGGGGAGCTGTTTTTT.

CDR3 bases: TGCAGCGTTTCCCGGGTTTTCCGCAATGAGCAGTTCTTC. Its translation is CSVSRVFRNEQFF. V is TRBV29-1 and J is TRBJ2-1; D is undetermined. Trimming took off 5 bases at V and 6 bases at J, with 14 bases between the two ends. The CDR3 is 13 amino acids. The V gene's germline CDR1 is SQVTM and CDR2 ANQGSEA.

The CDR3 loop is CASSAGREDYGYTF. CDR3 nucleotide sequence: TGCGCCAGCAGCGCCGGACGGGAAGACTATGGCTACACCTTC. The chain has TRBV5-1 and TRBJ1-2; D call uncertain. The germline gives CDR1 SGHRS, CDR2 YFSETQ. The CDR3 contains 14 residues. Trimming stripped 4 bases from V and 3 bases from J, with 13 bases between.

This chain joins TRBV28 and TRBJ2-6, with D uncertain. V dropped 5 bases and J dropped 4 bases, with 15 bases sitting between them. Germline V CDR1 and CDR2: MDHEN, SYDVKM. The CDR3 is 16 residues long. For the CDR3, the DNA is TGTGCCAGCAGTCCTCGGCGCTGGTCCGGGGCCAACGTCCTGACTTTC. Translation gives CASSPRRWSGANVLTF.

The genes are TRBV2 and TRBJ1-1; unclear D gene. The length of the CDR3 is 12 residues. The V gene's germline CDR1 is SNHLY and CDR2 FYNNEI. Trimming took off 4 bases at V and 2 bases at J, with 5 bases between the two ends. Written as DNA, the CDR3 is TGTGCCAGCAGTGTCCATAACACTGAAGCTTTCTTT. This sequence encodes CASSVHNTEAFF. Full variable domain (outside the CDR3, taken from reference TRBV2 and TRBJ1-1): EPEVTQTPSHQVTQMGQEVILRCVPISNHLYFYWYRQILGQKVEFLVSFYNNEISEKSEIFDDQFSVERPDGSNFTLKIRSTKLEDSAMYFCASSVHNTEAFFGQGTRLTVV.

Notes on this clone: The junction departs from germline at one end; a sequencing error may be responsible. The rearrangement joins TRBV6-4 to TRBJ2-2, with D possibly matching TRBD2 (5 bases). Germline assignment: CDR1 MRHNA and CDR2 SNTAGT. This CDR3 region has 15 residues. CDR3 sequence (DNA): TGTGCCTGCAGTGACGGGGAATCGAACACCGGGGAGCTGTTTTTT. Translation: CACSDGESNTGELFF.

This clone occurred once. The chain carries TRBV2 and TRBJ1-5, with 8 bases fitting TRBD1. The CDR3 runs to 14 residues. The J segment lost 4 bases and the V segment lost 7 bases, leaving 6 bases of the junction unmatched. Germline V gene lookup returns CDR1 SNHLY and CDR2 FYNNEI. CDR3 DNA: TGTGCCAGCAATGGACAGGGTCTGAATCAGCCCCAGCATTTT. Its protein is CASNGQGLNQPQHF.

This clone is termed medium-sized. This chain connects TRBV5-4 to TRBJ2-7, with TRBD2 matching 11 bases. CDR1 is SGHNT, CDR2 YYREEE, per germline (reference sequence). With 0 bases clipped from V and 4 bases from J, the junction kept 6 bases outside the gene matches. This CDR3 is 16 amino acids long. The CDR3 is CASSLGEGLAEYEQYF. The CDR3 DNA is TGTGCCAGCAGCTTGGGGGAGGGACTAGCGGAATACGAGCAGTACTTC.

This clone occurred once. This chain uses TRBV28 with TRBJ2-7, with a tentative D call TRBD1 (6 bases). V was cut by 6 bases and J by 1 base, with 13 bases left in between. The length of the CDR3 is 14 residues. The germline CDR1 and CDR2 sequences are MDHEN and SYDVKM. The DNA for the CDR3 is TGTGCCAGCAGACGGACAGCAAGTTCCTACGAGCAGTACTTC. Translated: CASRRTASSYEQYF.

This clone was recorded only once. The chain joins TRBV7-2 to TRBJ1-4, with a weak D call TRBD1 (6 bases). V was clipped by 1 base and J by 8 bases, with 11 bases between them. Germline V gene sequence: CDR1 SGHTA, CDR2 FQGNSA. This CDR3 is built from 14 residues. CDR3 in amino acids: CASSLGGLSEKLFF. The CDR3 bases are TGTGCCAGCAGCTTAGGGGGGCTTAGCGAAAAACTGTTTTTT.

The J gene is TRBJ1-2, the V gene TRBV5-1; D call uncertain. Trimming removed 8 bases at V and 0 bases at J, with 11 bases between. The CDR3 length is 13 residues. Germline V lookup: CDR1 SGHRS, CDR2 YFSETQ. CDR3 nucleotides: TGCGCCAGTAGTGACATCACTAACTATGGCTACACCTTC. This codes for CASSDITNYGYTF.

The CDR3 nucleotides are TGCAGCGTTGAAAAGGTCGTCGGGGAGACCCAGTACTTC. It yields the protein CSVEKVVGETQYF. The chain carries TRBV29-1 and TRBJ2-5; D uncertain. CDR3 length: 13 amino acids. The V and J ends lost 2 bases and 5 bases respectively, with 12 bases between them. CDR1 is SQVTM, CDR2 ANQGSEA, per germline.

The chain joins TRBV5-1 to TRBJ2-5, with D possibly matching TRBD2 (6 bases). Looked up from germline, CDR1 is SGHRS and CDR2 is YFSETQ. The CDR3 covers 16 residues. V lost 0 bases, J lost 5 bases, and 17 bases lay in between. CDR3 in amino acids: CASSLGSVGGWETQYF. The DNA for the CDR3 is TGCGCCAGCAGCTTGGGGAGCGTCGGGGGTTGGGAGACCCAGTACTTC.

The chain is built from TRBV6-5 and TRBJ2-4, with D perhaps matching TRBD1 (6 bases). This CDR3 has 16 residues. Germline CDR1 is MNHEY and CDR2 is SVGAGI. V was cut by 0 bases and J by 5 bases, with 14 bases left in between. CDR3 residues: CASSYSWAGAQNIQYF. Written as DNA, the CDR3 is TGTGCCAGCAGTTACTCGTGGGCAGGGGCCCAAAACATTCAGTACTTC.

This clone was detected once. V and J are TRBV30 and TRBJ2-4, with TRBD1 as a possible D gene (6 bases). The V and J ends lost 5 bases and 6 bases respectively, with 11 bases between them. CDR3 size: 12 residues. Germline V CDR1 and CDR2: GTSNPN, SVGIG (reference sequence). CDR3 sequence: CAWAGQTNIQYF. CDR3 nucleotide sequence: TGTGCCTGGGCAGGACAGACAAACATTCAGTACTTC.

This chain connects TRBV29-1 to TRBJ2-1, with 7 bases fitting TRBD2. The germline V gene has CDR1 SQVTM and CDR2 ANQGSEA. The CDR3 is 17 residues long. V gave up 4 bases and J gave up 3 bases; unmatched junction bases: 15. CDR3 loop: CSVGYPRGEGRYNEQFF. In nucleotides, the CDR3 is TGCAGCGTTGGGTACCCTCGGGGGGAGGGGCGCTACAATGAGCAGTTCTTC.

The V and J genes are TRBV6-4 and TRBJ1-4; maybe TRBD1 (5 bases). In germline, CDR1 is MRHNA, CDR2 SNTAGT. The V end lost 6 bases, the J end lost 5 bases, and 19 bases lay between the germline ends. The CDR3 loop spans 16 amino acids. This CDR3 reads CASRPGLFIGNEKLFF. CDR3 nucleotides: TGTGCCAGCAGGCCGGGACTTTTCATTGGCAATGAAAAACTGTTTTTT.

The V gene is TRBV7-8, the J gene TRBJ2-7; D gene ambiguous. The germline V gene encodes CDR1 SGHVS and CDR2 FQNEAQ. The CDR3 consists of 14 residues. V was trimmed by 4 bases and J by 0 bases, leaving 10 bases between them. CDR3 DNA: TGTGCCAGCAGCTCACAGCTCTCCTCCTACGAGCAGTACTTC. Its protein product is CASSSQLSSYEQYF.

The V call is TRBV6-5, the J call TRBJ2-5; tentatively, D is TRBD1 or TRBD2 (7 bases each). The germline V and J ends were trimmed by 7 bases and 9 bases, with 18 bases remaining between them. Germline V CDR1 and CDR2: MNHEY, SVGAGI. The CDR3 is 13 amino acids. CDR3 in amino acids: CASTDREGLAQYF. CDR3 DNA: TGTGCCAGCACCGACAGGGAGGGCTTGGCCCAGTACTTC.

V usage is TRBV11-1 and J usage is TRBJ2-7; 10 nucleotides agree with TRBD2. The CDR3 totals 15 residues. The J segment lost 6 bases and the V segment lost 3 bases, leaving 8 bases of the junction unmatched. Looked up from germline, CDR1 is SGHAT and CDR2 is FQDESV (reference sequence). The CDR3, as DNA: TGTGCCAGCAGCTTTCTCGCTAGCGGGAGCCGCGAGCAGTACTTC. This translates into CASSFLASGSREQYF.

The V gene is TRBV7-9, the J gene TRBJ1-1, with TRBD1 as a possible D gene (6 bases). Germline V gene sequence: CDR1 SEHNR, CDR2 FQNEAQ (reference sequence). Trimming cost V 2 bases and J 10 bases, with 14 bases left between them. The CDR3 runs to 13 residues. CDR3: CASSLRGLAVAFF. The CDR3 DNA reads TGTGCCAGCAGCTTAAGGGGGTTGGCCGTAGCTTTCTTT.

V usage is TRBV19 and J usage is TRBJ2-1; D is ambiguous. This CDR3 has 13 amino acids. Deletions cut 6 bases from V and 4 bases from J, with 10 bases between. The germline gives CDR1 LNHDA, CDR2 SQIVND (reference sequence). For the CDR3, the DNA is TGTGCCAGTAGGACTGACGGGTACAATGAGCAGTTCTTC. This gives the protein CASRTDGYNEQFF.

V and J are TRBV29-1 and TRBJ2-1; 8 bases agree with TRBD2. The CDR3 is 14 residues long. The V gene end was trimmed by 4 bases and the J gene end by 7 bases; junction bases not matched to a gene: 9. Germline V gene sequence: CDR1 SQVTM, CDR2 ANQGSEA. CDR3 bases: TGCAGCGTTGTTCGGACTAGCAATGGGAATGAGCAGTTCTTC. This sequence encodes CSVVRTSNGNEQFF.

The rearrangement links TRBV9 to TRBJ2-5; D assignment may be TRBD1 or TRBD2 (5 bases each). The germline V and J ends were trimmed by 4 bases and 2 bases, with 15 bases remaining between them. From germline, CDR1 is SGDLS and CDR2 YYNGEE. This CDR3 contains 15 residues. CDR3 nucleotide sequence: TGTGCCAGCAGCCCACAACCGGGGCCTCAAGAGACCCAGTACTTC. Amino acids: CASSPQPGPQETQYF. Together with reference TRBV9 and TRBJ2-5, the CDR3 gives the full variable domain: DSGVTQTPKHLITATGQRVTLRCSPRSGDLSVYWYQQSLDQGLQFLIQYYNGEERAKGNILERFSAQQFPDLHSELNLSSLELGDSALYFCASSPQPGPQETQYFGPGTRLLVL.

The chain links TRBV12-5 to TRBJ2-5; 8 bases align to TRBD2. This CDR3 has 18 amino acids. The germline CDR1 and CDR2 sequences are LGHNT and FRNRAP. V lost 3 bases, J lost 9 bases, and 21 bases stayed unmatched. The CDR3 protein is CASGFLPSRGERNVAQYF. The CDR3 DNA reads TGTGCTAGTGGTTTCCTCCCTTCGCGGGGGGAAAGGAACGTGGCCCAGTACTTC.